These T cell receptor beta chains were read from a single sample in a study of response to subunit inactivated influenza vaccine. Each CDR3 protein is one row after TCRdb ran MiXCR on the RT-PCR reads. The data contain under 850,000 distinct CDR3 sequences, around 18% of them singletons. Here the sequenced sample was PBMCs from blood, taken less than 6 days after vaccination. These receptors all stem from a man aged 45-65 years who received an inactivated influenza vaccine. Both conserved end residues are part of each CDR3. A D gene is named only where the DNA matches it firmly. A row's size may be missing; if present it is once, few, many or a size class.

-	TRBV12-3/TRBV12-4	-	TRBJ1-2	CASSSPRAPNYGYTF	TGTGCCAGCAGTTCGCCCCGGGCGCCCAACTATGGCTACACCTTC
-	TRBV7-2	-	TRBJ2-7	CASSWEIFGEQYF	TGTGCCAGCAGCTGGGAGATTTTTGGTGAGCAGTACTTC
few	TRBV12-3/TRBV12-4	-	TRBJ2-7	CASSETSSGKQYF	TGTGCCAGCAGTGAGACCTCCTCAGGAAAGCAGTACTTC
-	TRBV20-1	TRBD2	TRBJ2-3	CSAYRLAGITDTQYF	TGCAGTGCTTACCGACTAGCGGGAATAACAGATACGCAGTATTTT
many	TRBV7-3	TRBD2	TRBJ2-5	CASSIAGGETQYF	TGTGCCAGCAGCATAGCGGGGGGGGAGACCCAGTACTTC
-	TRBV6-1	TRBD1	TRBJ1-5	CASRGQAYSNQPQHF	TGTGCCAGCAGGGGACAGGCATATAGCAATCAGCCCCAGCATTTT
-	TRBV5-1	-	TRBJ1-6	CASSGEGPDSPLHF	TGCGCCAGCAGCGGCGAGGGGCCTGATTCACCCCTCCACTTT
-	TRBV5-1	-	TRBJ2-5	CASSNLGFQETQYF	TGCGCCAGCAGCAACCTCGGGTTCCAAGAGACCCAGTACTTC
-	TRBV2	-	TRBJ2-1	CASSEWDGRANEQFF	TGTGCCAGCAGTGAATGGGACGGCAGAGCCAATGAGCAGTTCTTC
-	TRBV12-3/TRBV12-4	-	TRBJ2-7	CASSRGPTKQYF	TGTGCCAGCAGCCGCGGGCCGACCAAGCAGTACTTC
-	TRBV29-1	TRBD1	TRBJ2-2	CSGYTPGQGNTGELFF	TGCAGCGGATACACCCCGGGACAGGGGAACACCGGGGAGCTGTTTTTT
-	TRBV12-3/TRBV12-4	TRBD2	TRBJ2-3	CASSPTGLATYF	TGTGCCAGCAGTCCGACGGGACTAGCCACGTATTTT
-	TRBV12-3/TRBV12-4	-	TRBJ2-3	CASSGGRIVNTDTQYF	TGTGCCAGCAGTGGGGGGCGTATCGTGAACACAGATACGCAGTATTTT